Given below is one TCR beta chain in context. The antigen is unknown. This CDR3 contains 17 residues. Trimming cost V 3 bases and J 3 bases, with 17 bases left between them. The germline V gene has CDR1 MNHNS and CDR2 SASEGT. These data belong to a study of cytomegalovirus exposure and HLA in healthy donors. Overall study results and limits: 150 to 200 TCR beta chains were listed as cytomegalovirus-associated.

Unrecorded immune exposure was likely among donors, who were nominally healthy when sampled. Use of 60 Vbeta and 13 Jbeta primers characterized the PCR. Method: immunoSEQ multiplex PCR; TCRdb's copy keeps in-frame clones and lacks some. The sample has 93,000 or so clones, around 77% seen once. The TCR originated in a man in his fifties or sixties in good health and CMV-seropositive. The source material was PBMCs. The chain is built from TRBV6-1 and TRBJ1-4, with a weak D call TRBD1 (5 bases). The CDR3 nucleotides read TGTGCCAGCAGTGACCCCATCAGGGAAGGAGCTAATGAAAAACTGTTTTTT. Translating it yields CASSDPIREGANEKLFF.